This note documents a single T cell receptor (beta chain) sequence. This record belongs to a study of cytomegalovirus exposure and HLA in healthy donors. It was with 60 Vbeta and 13 Jbeta primers that the PCR ran. Profiled with immunoSEQ multiplex PCR; TCRdb holds only in-frame clones, not every one. Its clone listing holds 200,000 to 250,000 clones. Germline V lookup: CDR1 LGHNA, CDR2 YNFKEQ. The CDR3 contains 16 residues. This sequence was found in a woman aged 25 to 45 in good health and CMV-seropositive. Sequenced: PBMCs. The chain combines TRBV4-2 with TRBJ2-5; the D gene is possibly TRBD2 (5 bases). The J call may be faulty, since TRBJ2-7 better matches the DNA end. The CDR3 loop is CASSQVRVEGIYEQYF. CDR3 DNA: TGTGCCAGCAGCCAAGTAAGGGTAGAGGGAATCTACGAGCAGTACTTC.